This T cell receptor (beta chain) was observed in a study of T-cell memory formation after mild COVID-19. Findings of the study overall: CD4+ contracting clones were found mainly in CM and EM, and CD8+ ones in EMRA.

This clonotype turned up a few times. Its cognate antigen is unknown. V was pared by 5 bases and J by 2 bases, with 13 bases between. Germline V CDR1 and CDR2: SGHAT, FQDESV (reference sequence). The CDR3 extends over 14 amino acids. Using its own MiXCR run on the 5' RACE reads, TCRdb lists one record per CDR3 protein. The sample includes approximately 340,000 distinct CDR3 sequences, 13% of them seen just once. Input material: PBMCs or a T cell subset sorted from them (not recorded which). The receptor's source is a man younger than 30 who had mild COVID-19 (a few samples of this study predate the infection). Cell type and time point are not known. This sequence joins TRBV11-1 and TRBJ2-7; D might be TRBD2 (5 bases). CDR3 nucleotides: TGTGCCAGCAGCCCCCCGGGATACCCCTACGAGCAGTACTTC. Translating gives CASSPPGYPYEQYF.